Listed below are T cell receptor beta chains from one sample, sequenced in a study of human T cells and chemical hapten exposure. TCRdb fed the RACE reads into MiXCR, producing one record per CDR3 protein. The sample consists of approximately 85,000 distinct CDR3 sequences, about a tenth of them appearing once. The source material was whole blood, sampled in connection with sensitization to the hapten diphenylcyclopropenone (DPC). These receptors originate from a woman in her 30s with alopecia areata. Some clones in this sample may be carry-over from other donors' samples. Both conserved end residues are part of each CDR3. D genes are given only for firm matches. Rows may omit the clone size; those that give it use once, few, many or a size class.

V	size	D	J	DNA	CDR3
TRBV7-2	few	.	TRBJ1-2	TGTGCCAGCAGCTTAATGTATCTTAGGTCGGGCGATTACTATGGCTACACCTTC	CASSLMYLRSGDYYGYTF
TRBV12-3/TRBV12-4	many	.	TRBJ2-5	TGTGCCAGCAAACCCGCGCTCGGAGGGGGCCTGGAGACCCAGTACTTC	CASKPALGGGLETQYF
TRBV7-2	many	TRBD1	TRBJ2-3	TGTGCCAGCAGCTTAGGGCAGGGGGCCGATACGCAGTATTTT	CASSLGQGADTQYF
TRBV5-5	many	.	TRBJ2-7	TGTGCCAGCAGCTTCCGGGACGGATTCTCCTACGAGCAGTACTTC	CASSFRDGFSYEQYF
TRBV28	many	.	TRBJ1-2	TGTGCCAGCAGTTTGGCGGGAAAGTATGGCTACACCTTC	CASSLAGKYGYTF
TRBV27	few	.	TRBJ2-3	TGTGCCAACAGAGGGAAAATAGCGGGCACAGATACGCAGTATTTT	CANRGKIAGTDTQYF
TRBV20-1	.	TRBD2	TRBJ2-1	TGCAGAGCGTCAGCCGTAGCGGGAGGCAGGGATGAGCAGTTCTTC	CRASAVAGGRDEQFF
TRBV7-8	.	TRBD1	TRBJ1-5	TGTGCCAGCAGCTCGCGGGACAGCCACAATCAGCCCCAGCATTTT	CASSSRDSHNQPQHF
TRBV11-2	many	.	TRBJ2-1	TGTGCCAGCAGGGGGGATTTTGGCGGGATCTCCTACAATGAGCAGTTCTTC	CASRGDFGGISYNEQFF
TRBV18	many	TRBD1	TRBJ1-1	TGTGCCAGCTCACCACCCGGGACAGGAGACACTGAAGCTTTCTTT	CASSPPGTGDTEAFF
TRBV7-2	many	TRBD1	TRBJ1-2	TGTGCCAGCAGCATCGATACGGACAGGAACTATGGCTACACCTTC	CASSIDTDRNYGYTF
TRBV5-1	few	.	TRBJ2-5	TGCGCCAGCAGCCCCACCGGGTCGCCGGAGACCCAGTACTTC	CASSPTGSPETQYF
TRBV16	many	.	TRBJ1-4	TGTGCCAGCAGCCCACGGAATGAAAAACTGTTTTTT	CASSPRNEKLFF
TRBV3-1	few	TRBD2	TRBJ2-1	TGTGCCAGCACCCCGCGCGGGACTAGCGGTGCCAGGATCTCCTACAATGAGCAGTTCTTC	CASTPRGTSGARISYNEQFF
TRBV11-1	many	.	TRBJ2-1	TGTGCCAGCAGCTTTCGGGGTACAGGGAATGAGCAGTTCTTC	CASSFRGTGNEQFF
TRBV10-3	.	.	TRBJ2-5	TGTGCCATCAGTGGTGGGGCCCAAGAGACCCAGTACTTC	CAISGGAQETQYF
TRBV12-3/TRBV12-4	.	TRBD2	TRBJ2-3	TGTGCCAGCAGGGGACTAGCGGCAACTGGGACGCAGTATTTT	CASRGLAATGTQYF
TRBV7-9	few	.	TRBJ1-1	TGTGCCAGCAGGGTCCAACTGACAGCGAACACTGAAGCTTTCTTT	CASRVQLTANTEAFF
TRBV2	.	.	TRBJ1-5	TGTGCCAGCAGTGCCTCTTTTGACGGTCAGCCCCAGCATTTT	CASSASFDGQPQHF
TRBV28	many	TRBD1	TRBJ1-2	TGTGCCAGCAGTTTTCCGCAGGGGGCAGAATACTATGGCTACACCTTC	CASSFPQGAEYYGYTF
TRBV3-1	.	.	TRBJ2-3	TGTGCCAGCAGCCAAGCCCAAGTCCAGTTGTATGGCACAGATACGCAGTATTTT	CASSQAQVQLYGTDTQYF
TRBV9	many	.	TRBJ1-1	TGTGCCAGCAGCGTGTCTATGAACACTGAAGCTTTCTTT	CASSVSMNTEAFF
TRBV2	many	.	TRBJ2-1	TGTGCCAGCAGTGGGGGACTGAGCTCCTACAATGAGCAGTTCTTC	CASSGGLSSYNEQFF
TRBV7-9	many	TRBD2	TRBJ2-5	TGTGCCAGCAGCCCGGGACTAGCGGGAGAAGAGACCCAGTACTTC	CASSPGLAGEETQYF